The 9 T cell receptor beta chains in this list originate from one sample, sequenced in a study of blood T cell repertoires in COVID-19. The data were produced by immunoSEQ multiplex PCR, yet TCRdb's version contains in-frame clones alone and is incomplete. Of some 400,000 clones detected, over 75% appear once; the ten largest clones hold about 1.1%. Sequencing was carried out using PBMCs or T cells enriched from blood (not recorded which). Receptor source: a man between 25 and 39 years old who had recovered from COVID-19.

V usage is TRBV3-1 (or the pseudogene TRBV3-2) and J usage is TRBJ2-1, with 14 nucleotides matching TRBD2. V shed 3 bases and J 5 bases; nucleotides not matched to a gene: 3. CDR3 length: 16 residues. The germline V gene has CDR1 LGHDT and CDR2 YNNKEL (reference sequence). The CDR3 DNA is TGTGCCAGCAGCCACGGACTAGCGGGAGGCAACAATGAGCAGTTCTTC. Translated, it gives CASSHGLAGGNNEQFF.

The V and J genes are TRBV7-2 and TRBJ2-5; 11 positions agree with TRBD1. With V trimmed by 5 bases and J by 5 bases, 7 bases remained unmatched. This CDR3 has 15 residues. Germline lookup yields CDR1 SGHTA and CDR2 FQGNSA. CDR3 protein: CASSQRTGGAETQYF. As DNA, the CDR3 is TGTGCCAGCAGCCAACGGACAGGGGGCGCGGAGACCCAGTACTTC. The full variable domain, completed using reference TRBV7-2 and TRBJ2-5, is GAGVSQSPSNKVTEKGKDVELRCDPISGHTALYWYRQSLGQGLEFLIYFQGNSAPDKSGLPSDRFSAERTGGSVSTLTIQRTQQEDSAVYLCASSQRTGGAETQYFGPGTRLLVL.

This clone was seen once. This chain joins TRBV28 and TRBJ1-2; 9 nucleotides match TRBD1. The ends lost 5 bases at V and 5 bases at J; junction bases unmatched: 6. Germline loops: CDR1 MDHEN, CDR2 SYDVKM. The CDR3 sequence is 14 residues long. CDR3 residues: CASSTPGQGYGYTF. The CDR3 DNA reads TGTGCCAGCAGTACGCCGGGACAGGGTTATGGCTACACCTTC.

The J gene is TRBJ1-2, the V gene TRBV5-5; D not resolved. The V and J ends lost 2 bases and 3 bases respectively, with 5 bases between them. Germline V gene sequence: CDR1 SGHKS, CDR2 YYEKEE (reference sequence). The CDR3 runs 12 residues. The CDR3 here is CASSFGDYGYTF. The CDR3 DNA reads TGTGCCAGCAGCTTCGGGGACTATGGCTACACCTTC. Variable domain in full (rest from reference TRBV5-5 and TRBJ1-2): DAGVTQSPTHLIKTRGQQVTLRCSPISGHKSVSWYQQVLGQGPQFIFQYYEKEERGRGNFPDRFSARQFPNYSSELNVNALLLGDSALYLCASSFGDYGYTFGSGTRLTVV.

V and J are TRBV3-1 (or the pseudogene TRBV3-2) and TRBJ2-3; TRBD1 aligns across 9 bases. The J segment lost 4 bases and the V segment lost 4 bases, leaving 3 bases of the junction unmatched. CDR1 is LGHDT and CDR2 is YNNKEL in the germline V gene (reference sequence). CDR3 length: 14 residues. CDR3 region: CASSLQGAADTQYF. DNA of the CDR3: TGTGCCAGCAGCCTACAGGGGGCTGCAGATACGCAGTATTTT.

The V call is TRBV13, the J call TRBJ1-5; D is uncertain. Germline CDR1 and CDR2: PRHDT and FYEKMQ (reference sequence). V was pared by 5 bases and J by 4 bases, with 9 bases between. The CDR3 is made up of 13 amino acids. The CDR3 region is CASSVGRNQPQHF. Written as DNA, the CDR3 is TGTGCCAGCAGCGTTGGGAGAAATCAGCCCCAGCATTTT. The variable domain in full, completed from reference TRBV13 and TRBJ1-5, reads AAGVIQSPRHLIKEKRETATLKCYPIPRHDTVYWYQQGPGQDPQFLISFYEKMQSDKGSIPDRFSAQQFSDYHSELNMSSLELGDSALYFCASSVGRNQPQHFGDGTRLSIL.

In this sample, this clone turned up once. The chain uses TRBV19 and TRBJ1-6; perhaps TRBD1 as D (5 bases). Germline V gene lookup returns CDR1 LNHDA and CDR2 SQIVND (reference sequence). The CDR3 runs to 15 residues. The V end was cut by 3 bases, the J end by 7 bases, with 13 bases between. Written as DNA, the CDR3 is TGTGCCAGTAGTATGGGTCGGACACTCAATTCACCCCTCCACTTT. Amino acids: CASSMGRTLNSPLHF.

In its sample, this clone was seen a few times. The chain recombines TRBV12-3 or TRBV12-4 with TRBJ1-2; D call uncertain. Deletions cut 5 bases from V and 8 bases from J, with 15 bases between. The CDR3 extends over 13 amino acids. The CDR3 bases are TGTGCCAGCAGTATAAGGACTGAGAAGGGCTACACCTTC. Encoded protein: CASSIRTEKGYTF.

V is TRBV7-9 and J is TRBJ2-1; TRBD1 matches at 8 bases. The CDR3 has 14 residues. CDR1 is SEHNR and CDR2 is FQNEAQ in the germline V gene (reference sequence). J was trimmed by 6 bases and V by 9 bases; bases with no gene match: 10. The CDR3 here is CASTQGALINEQFF. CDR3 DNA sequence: TGTGCCAGTACCCAGGGGGCTTTGATCAATGAGCAGTTCTTC.